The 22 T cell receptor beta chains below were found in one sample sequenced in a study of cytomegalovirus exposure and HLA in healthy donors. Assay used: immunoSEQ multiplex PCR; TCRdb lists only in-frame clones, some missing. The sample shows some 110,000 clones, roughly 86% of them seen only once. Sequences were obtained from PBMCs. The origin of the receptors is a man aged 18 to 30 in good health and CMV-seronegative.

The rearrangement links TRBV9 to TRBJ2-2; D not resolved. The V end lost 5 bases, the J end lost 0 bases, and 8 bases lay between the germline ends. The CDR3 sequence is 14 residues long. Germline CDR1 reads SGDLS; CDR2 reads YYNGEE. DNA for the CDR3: TGTGCCAGCAGAACTCTAGCGAACACCGGGGAGCTGTTTTTT. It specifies CASRTLANTGELFF.

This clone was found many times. The CDR3 DNA reads TGTGCCAGCAGTGGGACAGGGGGGCGGGATACGCAGTATTTT. It specifies CASSGTGGRDTQYF. The chain has TRBV6-6 and TRBJ2-3; 11 nucleotides agree with TRBD1. With 5 bases clipped from V and 6 bases from J, the junction kept 4 bases outside the gene matches. The V gene's germline CDR1 is MNHNY and CDR2 SVGAGI (reference sequence). The CDR3 loop spans 14 amino acids.

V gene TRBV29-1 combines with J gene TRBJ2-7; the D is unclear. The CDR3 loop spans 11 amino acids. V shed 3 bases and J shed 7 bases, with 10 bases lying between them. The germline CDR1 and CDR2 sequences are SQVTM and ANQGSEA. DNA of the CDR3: TGCAGCGTTGATGCCGGTTGGGAGCAGTACTTC. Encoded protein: CSVDAGWEQYF.

The CDR3 sequence: CASSLEGALYGYTF. In DNA form, the CDR3 reads TGTGCCAGCAGCTTGGAGGGGGCGCTCTATGGCTACACCTTC. The chain recombines TRBV5-4 with TRBJ1-2; 7 nucleotides agree with TRBD1. The CDR3 consists of 14 residues. The trim removed 0 bases at V and 4 bases at J, leaving 3 bases unmatched. CDR1 and CDR2 (germline): SGHNT, YYREEE (reference sequence).

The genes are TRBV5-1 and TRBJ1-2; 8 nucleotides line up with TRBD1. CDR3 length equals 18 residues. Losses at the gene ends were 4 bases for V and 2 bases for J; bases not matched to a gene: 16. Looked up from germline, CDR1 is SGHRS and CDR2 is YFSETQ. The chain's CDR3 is CASSPTGAPKRLNYGYTF. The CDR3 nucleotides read TGCGCCAGCAGCCCGACAGGGGCGCCGAAGAGGTTGAACTATGGCTACACCTTC.

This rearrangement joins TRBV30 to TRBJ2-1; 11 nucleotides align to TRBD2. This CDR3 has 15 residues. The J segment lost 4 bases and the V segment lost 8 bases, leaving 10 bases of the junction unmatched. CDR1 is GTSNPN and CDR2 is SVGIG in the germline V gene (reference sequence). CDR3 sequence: CAQLAGETHYNEQFF. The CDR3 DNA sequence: TGTGCCCAACTAGCGGGGGAGACACATTACAATGAGCAGTTCTTC.

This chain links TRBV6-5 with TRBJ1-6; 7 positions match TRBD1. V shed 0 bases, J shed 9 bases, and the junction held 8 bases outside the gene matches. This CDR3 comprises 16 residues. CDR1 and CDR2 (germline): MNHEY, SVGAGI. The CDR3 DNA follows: TGTGCCAGCAGTTACTCGACAGGGAGGCTCAGTTCACCCCTCCACTTT. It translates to CASSYSTGRLSSPLHF.

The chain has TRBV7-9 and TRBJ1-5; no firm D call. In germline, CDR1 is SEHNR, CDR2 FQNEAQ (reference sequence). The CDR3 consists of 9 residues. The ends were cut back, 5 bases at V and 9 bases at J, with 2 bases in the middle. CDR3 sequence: CASSRPQHF. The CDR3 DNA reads TGTGCCAGCAGCCGGCCCCAGCATTTT. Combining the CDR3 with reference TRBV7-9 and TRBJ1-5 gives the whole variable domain DTGVSQNPRHKITKRGQNVTFRCDPISEHNRLYWYRQTLGQGPEFLTYFQNEAQLEKSRLLSDRFSAERPKGSFSTLEIQRTEQGDSAMYLCASSRPQHFGDGTRLSIL.

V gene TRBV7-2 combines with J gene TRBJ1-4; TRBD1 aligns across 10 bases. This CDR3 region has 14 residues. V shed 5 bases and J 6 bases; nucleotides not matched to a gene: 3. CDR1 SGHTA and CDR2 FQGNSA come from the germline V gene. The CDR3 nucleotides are TGTGCCAGCAGCGCCGGGACAGGGGATGAAAAACTGTTTTTT. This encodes CASSAGTGDEKLFF.

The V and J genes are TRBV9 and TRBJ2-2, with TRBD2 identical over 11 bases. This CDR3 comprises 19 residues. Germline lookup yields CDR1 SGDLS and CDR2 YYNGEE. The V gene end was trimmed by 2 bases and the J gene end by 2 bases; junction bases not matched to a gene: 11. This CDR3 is CASSVTPTLAGGNTGELFF. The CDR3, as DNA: TGTGCCAGCAGCGTGACACCTACCCTAGCGGGGGGTAACACCGGGGAGCTGTTTTTT.

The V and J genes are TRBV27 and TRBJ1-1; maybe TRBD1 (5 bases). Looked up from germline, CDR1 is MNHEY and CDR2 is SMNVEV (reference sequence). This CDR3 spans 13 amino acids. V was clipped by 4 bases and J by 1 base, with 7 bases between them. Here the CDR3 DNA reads TGTGCCAGCAGTTGGGGCCAGAACACTGAAGCTTTCTTT. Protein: CASSWGQNTEAFF.

CDR3 sequence reads: CASRGLLASYEQYF. The CDR3 DNA is TGTGCCAGCAGGGGACTTTTGGCATCCTACGAGCAGTACTTC. The genes are TRBV6-1 and TRBJ2-7; a possible D gene is TRBD2 (6 bases). The CDR3 totals 14 residues. Trimming cost V 6 bases and J 1 base, with 13 bases left between them. The germline gives CDR1 MNHNS, CDR2 SASEGT.

The CDR3 coding sequence is TGTGCCAGCAGTGACACGGGACTAGCGGGGGGCTCTGGGGCCAACGTCCTGACTTTC. Protein sequence: CASSDTGLAGGSGANVLTF. The chain is built from TRBV6-4 and TRBJ2-6; 15 bases are shared with TRBD2. The CDR3 runs 19 residues. The trim removed 2 bases at V and 0 bases at J, leaving 2 bases unmatched. CDR1 and CDR2 from the germline V gene are MRHNA and SNTAGT.

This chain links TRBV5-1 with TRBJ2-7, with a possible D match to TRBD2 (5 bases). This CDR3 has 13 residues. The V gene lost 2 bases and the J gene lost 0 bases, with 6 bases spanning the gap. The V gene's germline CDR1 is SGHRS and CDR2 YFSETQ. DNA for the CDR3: TGCGCCAGCAGCTTCGGGATCTCCTACGAGCAGTACTTC. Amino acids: CASSFGISYEQYF.

The CDR3 is CAISGQGTDTQYF. The CDR3 region has the DNA TGTGCCATCAGTGGGCAGGGCACAGATACGCAGTATTTT. This rearrangement joins TRBV10-3 to TRBJ2-3; D not certain. Germline lookup yields CDR1 ENHRY and CDR2 SYGVKD. The CDR3 spans 13 residues. The V end was cut by 4 bases, the J end by 1 base, with 6 bases between.

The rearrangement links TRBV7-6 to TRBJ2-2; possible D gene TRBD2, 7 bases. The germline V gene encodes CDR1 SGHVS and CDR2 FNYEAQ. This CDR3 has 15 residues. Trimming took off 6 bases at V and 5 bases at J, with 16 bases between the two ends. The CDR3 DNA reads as TGTGCCAGCAGGTCCCCCGGGGGGCAAACCGGGGAGCTGTTTTTT. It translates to CASRSPGGQTGELFF.

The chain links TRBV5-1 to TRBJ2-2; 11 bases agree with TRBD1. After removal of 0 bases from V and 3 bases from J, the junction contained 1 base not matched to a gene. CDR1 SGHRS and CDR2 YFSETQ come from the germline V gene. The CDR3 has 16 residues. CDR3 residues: CASSLEGQGDTGELFF. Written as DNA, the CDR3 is TGCGCCAGCAGCTTGGAGGGACAGGGGGACACCGGGGAGCTGTTTTTT.

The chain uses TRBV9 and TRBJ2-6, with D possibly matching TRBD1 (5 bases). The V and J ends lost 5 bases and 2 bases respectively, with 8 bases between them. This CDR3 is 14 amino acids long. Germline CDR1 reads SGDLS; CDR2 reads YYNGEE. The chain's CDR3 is CASSQGPGANVLTF. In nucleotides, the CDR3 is TGTGCCAGCAGTCAGGGTCCTGGGGCCAACGTCCTGACTTTC.

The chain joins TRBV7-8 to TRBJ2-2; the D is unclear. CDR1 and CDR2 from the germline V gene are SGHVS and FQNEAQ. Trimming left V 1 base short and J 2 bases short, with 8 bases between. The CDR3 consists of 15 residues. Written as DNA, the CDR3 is TGTGCCAGCAGCTTAGGTAGCTCTAACACCGGGGAGCTGTTTTTT. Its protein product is CASSLGSSNTGELFF.

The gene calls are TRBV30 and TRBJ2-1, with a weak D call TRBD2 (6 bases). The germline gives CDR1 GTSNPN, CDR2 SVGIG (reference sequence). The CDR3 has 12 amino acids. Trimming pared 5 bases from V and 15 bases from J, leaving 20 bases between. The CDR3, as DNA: TGTGCCTGGTCATACGGGGGTCCCCAGAGGTTCTTC. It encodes CAWSYGGPQRFF.

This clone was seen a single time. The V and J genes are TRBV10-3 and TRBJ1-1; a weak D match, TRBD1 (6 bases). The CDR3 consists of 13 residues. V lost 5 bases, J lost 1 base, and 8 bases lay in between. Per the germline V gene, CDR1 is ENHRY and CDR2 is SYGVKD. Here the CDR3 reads CAISYRENTEAFF. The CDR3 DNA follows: TGTGCCATCAGTTACAGGGAGAACACTGAAGCTTTCTTT.

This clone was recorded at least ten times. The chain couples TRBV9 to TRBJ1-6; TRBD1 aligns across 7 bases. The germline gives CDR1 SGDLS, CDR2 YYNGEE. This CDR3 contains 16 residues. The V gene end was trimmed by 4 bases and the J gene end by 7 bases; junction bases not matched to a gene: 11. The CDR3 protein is CASSITGDPENSPLHF. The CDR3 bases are TGTGCCAGCAGCATAACAGGGGATCCAGAGAATTCACCCCTCCACTTT.